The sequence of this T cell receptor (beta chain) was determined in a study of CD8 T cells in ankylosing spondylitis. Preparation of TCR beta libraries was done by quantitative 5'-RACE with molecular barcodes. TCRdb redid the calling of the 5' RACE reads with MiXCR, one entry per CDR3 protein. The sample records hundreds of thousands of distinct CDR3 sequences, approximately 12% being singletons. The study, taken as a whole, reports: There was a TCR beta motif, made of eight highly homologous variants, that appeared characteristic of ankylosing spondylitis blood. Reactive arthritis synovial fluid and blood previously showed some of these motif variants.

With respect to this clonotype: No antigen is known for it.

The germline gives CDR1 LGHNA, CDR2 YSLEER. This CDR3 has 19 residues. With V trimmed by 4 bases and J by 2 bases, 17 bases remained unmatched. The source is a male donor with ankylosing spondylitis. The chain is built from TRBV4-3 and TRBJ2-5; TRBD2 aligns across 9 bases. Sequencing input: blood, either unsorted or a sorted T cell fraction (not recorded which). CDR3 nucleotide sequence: TGCGCCAGCAGCCGCCGCAGGGGACTAGCCTTATCGACTCAAGAGACCCAGTACTTC. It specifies CASSRRRGLALSTQETQYF.